The entry that follows covers one TCR beta chain sequence. This record comes from a study of blood T cell repertoires in COVID-19. The wider study: Sources were T cells, B-cell-depleted T cells, or PBMCs; the material itself was cDNA or gDNA.

Some clones are missing from TCRdb's copy, which holds only in-frame ones; the method was immunoSEQ multiplex PCR. Among 72,000 or so clones listed, over 75% were seen once. J gave up 4 bases and V 1 base, and 6 bases lay outside the gene matches. The germline V gene has CDR1 KGHDR and CDR2 SFDVKD. This CDR3 spans 17 amino acids. The sequence was obtained from a man aged 45-65 years with active COVID-19. Source material: peripheral blood. This chain connects TRBV24-1 to TRBJ2-2, with 9 bases matching TRBD1. Here the CDR3 DNA reads TGTGCCACCAGTGATTTTCGGGACAGGGTCGGCACCGGGGAGCTGTTTTTT. Its translation is CATSDFRDRVGTGELFF.